The 8 T cell receptor beta chains reported below all come from one sample, sequenced in a study of blood T cell repertoires in COVID-19. TCRdb's table, derived via immunoSEQ multiplex PCR, lists solely in-frame clones and lacks some. The sample has more than 90,000 clones; roughly 82% are singletons. The sequencing input was peripheral blood. The receptors derive from an elderly man with acute or convalescent COVID-19.

The V and J genes are TRBV24-1 and TRBJ1-1; 7 nucleotides agree with TRBD1. The CDR3 runs 13 residues. V was clipped by 2 bases and J by 7 bases; unmatched bases: 3. Germline-derived CDR1 and CDR2 are KGHDR and SFDVKD. The CDR3 reads CATSDSGQDEAFF. The CDR3 coding sequence is TGTGCCACCAGTGATTCTGGACAGGATGAAGCTTTCTTT.

The chain couples TRBV6-5 to TRBJ1-3, with D possibly being TRBD1 (5 bases). Per the germline V gene, CDR1 is MNHEY and CDR2 is SVGAGI. CDR3 size: 14 residues. V was shortened by 7 bases and J by 4 bases, with 14 bases between the two germline ends. The CDR3: CASISRAPGNTIYF. The CDR3 DNA follows: TGTGCCAGCATCTCCAGGGCGCCAGGAAACACCATATATTTT.

A note on this clone: Other DNA sequences from this sample encode an identical CDR3 as well. V and J are TRBV5-1 and TRBJ1-5; D is possibly TRBD1 (6 bases). Germline V gives CDR1 SGHRS, CDR2 YFSETQ. The CDR3 is 15 amino acids. V lost 4 bases and J 1 base, leaving 12 bases between the germline ends. CDR3: CASSPTGPSNQPQHF. CDR3 nucleotides: TGCGCCAGCAGCCCGACAGGACCCAGCAATCAGCCCCAGCATTTT.

CDR3 region: CASSDWTGGYGYTF. For the CDR3, the DNA is TGTGCCAGCAGCGACTGGACAGGGGGCTATGGCTACACCTTC. V is TRBV9 and J is TRBJ1-2; 10 bases align to TRBD1. Trimming took 3 bases from V and 4 from J; bases not matched to a gene: 3. CDR1 and CDR2 (germline): SGDLS, YYNGEE. The CDR3 length is 14 residues.

The V and J genes are TRBV7-2 and TRBJ2-7; maybe TRBD2 (5 bases). V was cut by 1 base and J by 0 bases, with 7 bases left in between. This CDR3 spans 14 amino acids. Germline loops: CDR1 SGHTA, CDR2 FQGNSA. The CDR3 protein is CASSLGDYSYEQYF. The CDR3 DNA sequence: TGTGCCAGCAGCTTAGGAGACTACTCCTACGAGCAGTACTTC.

This clone was seen a few times. The chain carries TRBV6-2 or TRBV6-3 and TRBJ1-5; 7 bases align to TRBD1. This CDR3 is 14 amino acids long. V lost 6 bases, J lost 4 bases, and 6 bases stayed unmatched. CDR1 is MNHEY, CDR2 SVGEGT, per germline. The CDR3 reads CASSRTGQNQPQHF. The CDR3 DNA follows: TGTGCCAGCAGCCGGACAGGCCAGAATCAGCCCCAGCATTTT.

This sequence joins TRBV5-1 and TRBJ1-1; D possibly corresponds to TRBD1 (5 bases). Germline V gene lookup returns CDR1 SGHRS and CDR2 YFSETQ. The V end lost 4 bases, the J end lost 1 base, and 8 bases lay between the germline ends. This CDR3 region has 13 residues. CDR3 amino acids: CASSAGRNTEAFF. CDR3 DNA: TGCGCCAGCAGCGCGGGACGGAACACTGAAGCTTTCTTT.

The rearrangement uses TRBV5-1 and TRBJ1-2; D call uncertain. The CDR3 loop spans 15 amino acids. Trimming stripped 1 base from V and 0 bases from J, with 10 bases between. CDR1 is SGHRS and CDR2 is YFSETQ in the germline V gene. This CDR3 is CASSLSLGSNYGYTF. CDR3 coding DNA: TGCGCCAGCAGCTTGAGTCTAGGATCTAACTATGGCTACACCTTC.